Below are 18 T cell receptor beta chains sequenced from a single sample in a study of cytotoxic CD8 clonotypes in ibrutinib-treated CLL. TCRdb keeps only in-frame clones here, not all; method: immunoSEQ multiplex PCR. The top ten clones hold about 2% of a sample with over 100,000 clones, approximately 85% of them seen once. Specimen: PBMCs, collected after 24 months of ibrutinib treatment. The receptor source for this set is a human donor with chronic lymphocytic leukemia.

The chain uses TRBV7-2 and TRBJ2-7, with TRBD1 matching 9 bases. Per the germline V gene, CDR1 is SGHTA and CDR2 is FQGNSA. The CDR3 has 18 residues. V dropped 2 bases and J dropped 4; count of bases not matched to a gene: 15. The CDR3 nucleotides are TGTGCCAGCAGCTTAAAACGGACAGGGGTCCGGGAGTGGTACGAGCAGTACTTC. This gives the protein CASSLKRTGVREWYEQYF.

V usage is TRBV7-2 and J usage is TRBJ2-7; 8 positions match TRBD2. The germline V gene encodes CDR1 SGHTA and CDR2 FQGNSA. There are 15 residues in the CDR3. With 4 bases clipped from V and 2 bases from J, the junction kept 7 bases outside the gene matches. The CDR3: CASSSVGGGPYEQYF. The CDR3 DNA reads as TGTGCCAGCAGCTCGGTCGGCGGGGGGCCCTACGAGCAGTACTTC. Combining the CDR3 with reference TRBV7-2 and TRBJ2-7 gives the whole variable domain GAGVSQSPSNKVTEKGKDVELRCDPISGHTALYWYRQSLGQGLEFLIYFQGNSAPDKSGLPSDRFSAERTGGSVSTLTIQRTQQEDSAVYLCASSSVGGGPYEQYFGPGTRLTVT.

The genes are TRBV28 and TRBJ1-1; maybe TRBD1 (6 bases). The CDR3 is 14 amino acids. The germline V gene has CDR1 MDHEN and CDR2 SYDVKM. V was pared by 5 bases and J by 3 bases, with 13 bases between. CDR3 nucleotide sequence: TGTGCCAGCAGTCGGGGACACACCTACACTGAAGCTTTCTTT. Protein: CASSRGHTYTEAFF.

This chain connects TRBV18 to TRBJ2-3; weak D call: TRBD2 (6 bases). The CDR3 is made up of 15 amino acids. Trimming stripped 3 bases from V and 2 bases from J, with 12 bases between. Germline V gene data show CDR1 as KGHSH and CDR2 as LQKENI. The CDR3 sequence: CASSPRDLATDTQYF. The CDR3, as DNA: TGTGCCAGCTCACCTCGGGACTTAGCCACAGATACGCAGTATTTT.

CDR3 amino acids: CSVTGVPLDTGELFF. The CDR3 DNA reads TGCAGCGTAACAGGAGTACCTCTTGACACCGGGGAGCTGTTTTTT. V gene TRBV29-1 combines with J gene TRBJ2-2; TRBD1 might be the D (5 bases). The germline V and J ends were trimmed by 6 bases and 3 bases, with 17 bases remaining between them. This CDR3 has 15 amino acids. Germline V gene data show CDR1 as SQVTM and CDR2 as ANQGSEA.

The chain is built from TRBV5-6 and TRBJ2-7, with D perhaps assigned TRBD1 or TRBD2 (5 bases each). Germline lookup yields CDR1 SGHDT and CDR2 YYEEEE. The V and J ends lost 4 bases and 4 bases respectively, with 18 bases between them. This CDR3 is built from 15 residues. This CDR3 is CASSPSRGREYEQYF. DNA for the CDR3: TGTGCCAGCAGCCCTAGCCGCGGCAGGGAATACGAGCAGTACTTC.

The chain joins TRBV28 to TRBJ1-2, with 9 bases matching TRBD1. CDR3 length equals 15 residues. Trimming cost V 5 bases and J 3 bases; bases outside gene matches: 7. Germline V gives CDR1 MDHEN, CDR2 SYDVKM. The DNA for the CDR3 is TGTGCCAGCAGTAACAGGGGGCGCGGCGACTATGGCTACACCTTC. Residues: CASSNRGRGDYGYTF.

The chain uses TRBV4-2 and TRBJ2-5; 8 nucleotides align to TRBD1. CDR1 is LGHNA, CDR2 YNFKEQ, per germline. Trimming cost V 5 bases and J 5 bases; bases outside gene matches: 7. The CDR3 loop spans 14 amino acids. The CDR3 DNA is TGTGCCAGCAGCGAAGTGGACAGGGTTGAGACCCAGTACTTC. Translation gives CASSEVDRVETQYF.

The chain carries TRBV6-5 and TRBJ1-1; maybe TRBD1 (5 bases). V was cut by 0 bases and J by 1 base, with 9 bases left in between. The CDR3 consists of 15 residues. From germline, CDR1 is MNHEY and CDR2 SVGAGI. CDR3 amino acids: CASSYSGGGNTEAFF. The CDR3 nucleotides are TGTGCCAGCAGTTACTCGGGCGGGGGGAACACTGAAGCTTTCTTT.

V and J are TRBV11-2 and TRBJ2-7; tentative D call: TRBD1 (5 bases). The CDR3 is 13 residues long. Trimming left V 5 bases short and J 3 bases short, with 11 bases between. Germline CDR1 SGHAT, CDR2 FQNNGV. The CDR3, as DNA: TGTGCCAGCAGCCAAGGACACCGCTACGAGCAGTACTTC. It specifies CASSQGHRYEQYF.

V is TRBV19 and J is TRBJ2-5; 9 bases agree with TRBD1. CDR3 size: 13 residues. Germline V gene sequence: CDR1 LNHDA, CDR2 SQIVND (reference sequence). V dropped 7 bases and J dropped 5; count of bases not matched to a gene: 5. CDR3 region: CASMGQGGETQYF. The DNA of the CDR3 is TGTGCCAGTATGGGACAGGGCGGGGAGACCCAGTACTTC.

This rearrangement joins TRBV4-3 to TRBJ1-2; 8 positions agree with TRBD1. J was trimmed by 8 bases and V by 2 bases; bases with no gene match: 4. Germline-derived CDR1 and CDR2 are LGHNA and YSLEER. CDR3 size: 13 residues. The CDR3 sequence is CASSQSGGYGYTF. The CDR3 region has the DNA TGCGCCAGCAGCCAATCAGGGGGCTACGGCTACACCTTC.

The count of this clone is one. The chain has TRBV27 and TRBJ1-5; D gene unclear. CDR1 is MNHEY, CDR2 SMNVEV, per germline (reference sequence). The CDR3 extends over 15 amino acids. Trimming removed 0 bases from V and 2 bases from J, with 8 bases in between. In nucleotides, the CDR3 is TGTGCCAGCAGTTTATCGAGTCTAGGCAATCAGCCCCAGCATTTT. Translating gives CASSLSSLGNQPQHF.

V is TRBV6-6 and J is TRBJ1-3; D remains ambiguous. The V end lost 7 bases, the J end lost 4 bases, and 11 bases lay between the germline ends. The V gene's germline CDR1 is MNHNY and CDR2 SVGAGI (reference sequence). This CDR3 spans 13 amino acids. CDR3 DNA sequence: TGTGCCAGCACTCTCTCATCCGGAAACACCATATATTTT. Its protein product is CASTLSSGNTIYF.

The rearrangement joins TRBV27 to TRBJ2-7; D is possibly TRBD1 or TRBD2 (6 bases each). CDR1 is MNHEY, CDR2 SMNVEV, per germline (reference sequence). CDR3 length: 14 amino acids. Trimming shortened V by 2 bases and J by 6 bases, and 14 bases separated the two germline ends. The CDR3 DNA follows: TGTGCCAGCAGTTTAGTCGAAGGGGGGCGCGAGCAGTACTTC. Translation gives CASSLVEGGREQYF.

About this clone: The sample contains more than one DNA sequence encoding this CDR3. V gene TRBV9 combines with J gene TRBJ2-3; D is unclear. V was shortened by 0 bases and J by 6 bases, with 5 bases between the two germline ends. This CDR3 is built from 12 residues. The germline V gene has CDR1 SGDLS and CDR2 YYNGEE. CDR3 bases: TGTGCCAGCAGCGTAGTTTCGGATACGCAGTATTTT. It is translated as CASSVVSDTQYF. The entire variable domain, with the rest obtained from reference TRBV9 and TRBJ2-3, is as follows: DSGVTQTPKHLITATGQRVTLRCSPRSGDLSVYWYQQSLDQGLQFLIQYYNGEERAKGNILERFSAQQFPDLHSELNLSSLELGDSALYFCASSVVSDTQYFGPGTRLTVL.

This clone has more than one count but fewer than ten. The chain joins TRBV9 to TRBJ1-1; D is undetermined. There are 12 residues in the CDR3. Between the trimmed V and J ends, which lost 0 bases and 8 bases, there was a span of 8 bases. CDR1 is SGDLS, CDR2 YYNGEE, per germline. CDR3 sequence reads: CASSVVRAEAFF. The CDR3 DNA sequence: TGTGCCAGCAGCGTAGTTAGGGCGGAAGCTTTCTTT.

The rearrangement joins TRBV4-3 to TRBJ1-2; D not certain. The V end was cut by 0 bases, the J end by 4 bases, with 9 bases between. This CDR3 spans 14 amino acids. Germline V gives CDR1 LGHNA, CDR2 YSLEER. The chain's CDR3 is CASSQELVPYGYTF. The CDR3 DNA is TGCGCCAGCAGCCAAGAACTGGTCCCCTATGGCTACACCTTC.